The 30 T cell receptor beta chains reported below all come from one sample, sequenced in a study of PD-L1 blockade in urothelial cancer. Described time point: pretreatment peripheral blood. TCRdb's table, derived via immunoSEQ multiplex PCR, lists solely in-frame clones and lacks some. The data contain about 52,000 clones, more than 75% of them seen just once; the ten biggest clones take up roughly 1.3%. Material: PBMCs, obtained around atezolizumab (anti-PD-L1) treatment. The receptors here all came from a man in his fifties with urothelial cancer.

The chain has TRBV30 and TRBJ1-2, with D hard to call. This CDR3 is 14 amino acids long. V shed 4 bases and J shed 4 bases, with 16 bases lying between them. Per the germline V gene, CDR1 is GTSNPN and CDR2 is SVGIG (reference sequence). In DNA form, the CDR3 reads TGTGCCTGGACCATCAGGAGGGAGACCTATGGCTACACCTTC. Translating it yields CAWTIRRETYGYTF.

The V and J genes are TRBV6-1 and TRBJ1-1; tentatively, D is TRBD1 (6 bases). CDR1 and CDR2 (germline): MNHNS, SASEGT. Deletions cut 3 bases from V and 4 bases from J, with 12 bases between. CDR3 size: 14 residues. CDR3 sequence reads: CASSEWQGLTEAFF. The CDR3 DNA follows: TGTGCCAGCAGTGAGTGGCAGGGGCTCACTGAAGCTTTCTTT.

This chain links TRBV5-1 with TRBJ2-7, with TRBD1 matching over 12 bases. Unmatched junction bases numbered 14, after V lost 4 bases and J lost 6 bases. The CDR3 covers 17 residues. CDR1 and CDR2 from the germline V gene are SGHRS and YFSETQ. CDR3 region: CASSVTYPGQGAGEQYF. The CDR3 nucleotides read TGCGCCAGCAGCGTGACATACCCGGGACAGGGGGCCGGCGAGCAGTACTTC.

CDR3 sequence: CASSQEERGRAGELFF. In nucleotides, the CDR3 is TGTGCCAGCAGCCAAGAAGAGCGGGGCCGGGCCGGGGAGCTGTTTTTT. The rearrangement links TRBV14 to TRBJ2-2; 7 bases align to TRBD2. After removal of 0 bases from V and 6 bases from J, the junction contained 7 bases not matched to a gene. This CDR3 is 16 amino acids long. From germline, CDR1 is SGHDN and CDR2 FVKESK. The full variable domain, in which reference TRBV14 and TRBJ2-2 provide the parts outside the CDR3, is EAGVTQFPSHSVIEKGQTVTLRCDPISGHDNLYWYRRVMGKEIKFLLHFVKESKQDESGMPNNRFLAERTGGTYSTLKVQPAELEDSGVYFCASSQEERGRAGELFFGEGSRLTVL.

The chain combines TRBV2 with TRBJ2-2; 10 positions agree with TRBD1. Germline CDR1 reads SNHLY; CDR2 reads FYNNEI. V dropped 5 bases and J dropped 5; count of bases not matched to a gene: 2. The CDR3 is 14 amino acids. The CDR3 loop reads CASSWTGGTGELFF. The CDR3 DNA sequence: TGTGCCAGCAGTTGGACAGGGGGTACCGGGGAGCTGTTTTTT.

The chain is built from TRBV28 and TRBJ2-3; 7 nucleotides match TRBD2. Germline V gene lookup returns CDR1 MDHEN and CDR2 SYDVKM. This CDR3 is built from 13 residues. V shed 10 bases, J shed 4 bases, and the junction held 8 bases outside the gene matches. The CDR3 spells CAIPGGGADTQYF. Written as DNA, the CDR3 is TGTGCCATCCCGGGGGGAGGAGCAGATACGCAGTATTTT.

The CDR3 sequence: CASSRDGYYGYTF. The CDR3 nucleotides are TGTGCCAGCAGTCGTGACGGGTACTATGGCTACACCTTC. The chain links TRBV6-4 to TRBJ1-2, with D hard to call. Looked up from germline, CDR1 is MRHNA and CDR2 is SNTAGT. The CDR3 covers 13 residues. The ends were cut back, 5 bases at V and 3 bases at J, with 10 bases in the middle.

The chain uses TRBV7-8 and TRBJ2-2; 8 bases line up with TRBD1. V was pared by 11 bases and J by 1 base, with 6 bases of the junction left unmatched. Looked up from germline, CDR1 is SGHVS and CDR2 is FQNEAQ. The CDR3 covers 14 residues. The CDR3 DNA follows: TGTGCCCTACACAGGGGGTGGAACACCGGGGAGCTGTTTTTT. This codes for CALHRGWNTGELFF.

V usage is TRBV5-6 and J usage is TRBJ1-6, with 9 bases identical to TRBD1. J lost 7 bases, V lost 5 bases, and 7 bases had no gene match. Germline V gene sequence: CDR1 SGHDT, CDR2 YYEEEE. The CDR3 is made up of 15 amino acids. CDR3 residues: CASSPDRGSNSPLHF. The CDR3 nucleotides are TGTGCCAGCAGTCCGGACAGGGGTTCGAATTCACCCCTCCACTTT.

This rearrangement joins TRBV30 to TRBJ1-1, with TRBD1 matching over 8 bases. CDR3 size: 13 residues. V lost 5 bases, J lost 11 bases, and 13 bases stayed unmatched. CDR1 and CDR2 (germline): GTSNPN, SVGIG (reference sequence). The CDR3 is CAWGTQQGGSAFF. CDR3 DNA: TGTGCCTGGGGAACCCAACAGGGGGGATCCGCTTTCTTT.

The V call is TRBV9, the J call TRBJ2-7, with 11 bases lining up with TRBD1. CDR1 is SGDLS and CDR2 is YYNGEE in the germline V gene. Losses at the gene ends were 4 bases for V and 5 bases for J; bases not matched to a gene: 11. The CDR3 has 16 residues. CDR3 sequence (DNA): TGTGCCAGCAGCAGAATAGGACAGGGGGCTAGGAACGAGCAGTACTTC. Amino acids: CASSRIGQGARNEQYF. Looking up the rest from reference TRBV9 and TRBJ2-7 gives the full variable domain: DSGVTQTPKHLITATGQRVTLRCSPRSGDLSVYWYQQSLDQGLQFLIQYYNGEERAKGNILERFSAQQFPDLHSELNLSSLELGDSALYFCASSRIGQGARNEQYFGPGTRLTVT.

The chain uses TRBV27 and TRBJ2-7; a weak D match, TRBD2 (6 bases). The CDR3 runs to 13 residues. The V gene's germline CDR1 is MNHEY and CDR2 SMNVEV (reference sequence). V was shortened by 11 bases and J by 2 bases, with 16 bases between the two germline ends. CDR3 nucleotides: TGTGCCTCCTCCTCCGGGGGACCCTACGAGCAGTACTTC. It is translated as CASSSGGPYEQYF.

The rearrangement links TRBV5-6 to TRBJ2-1; the match to TRBD2 covers 11 bases. The trim removed 4 bases at V and 7 bases at J, leaving 13 bases unmatched. CDR3 size: 17 residues. Per the germline V gene, CDR1 is SGHDT and CDR2 is YYEEEE. CDR3 DNA sequence: TGTGCCAGCAGCGAATTGGGCGGGACTAGCGGCGCGAATGAGCAGTTCTTC. Translating gives CASSELGGTSGANEQFF.

This chain joins TRBV10-1 and TRBJ2-3, with a weak D call TRBD1 (6 bases). Trimming left V 6 bases short and J 9 bases short, with 10 bases between. The CDR3 runs 11 residues. From germline, CDR1 is WNHNN and CDR2 SYGVQD (reference sequence). The CDR3 coding sequence is TGCGCCAGCAGAGGGACAATAACGCAGTATTTT. Translating gives CASRGTITQYF.

The chain links TRBV25-1 to TRBJ2-3; 13 nucleotides align to TRBD2. The CDR3 has 16 amino acids. The V gene's germline CDR1 is MGHDK and CDR2 SYGVNS. V shed 7 bases and J 3 bases; nucleotides not matched to a gene: 7. This CDR3 is CASTPTSGRATDTQYF. DNA for the CDR3: TGTGCCAGCACCCCTACTAGCGGGAGGGCGACAGATACGCAGTATTTT.

This clone showed up many times. V and J are TRBV7-9 and TRBJ2-7; D unclear. Germline V lookup: CDR1 SEHNR, CDR2 FQNEAQ (reference sequence). With 4 bases removed from V and 0 bases from J, the gap between germline ends came to 4 bases. The CDR3 has 12 residues. CDR3 protein: CASSSISYEQYF. As DNA, the CDR3 is TGTGCCAGCAGCTCCATCTCCTACGAGCAGTACTTC.

This clone was detected only once. This rearrangement joins TRBV30 to TRBJ1-2; D perhaps matches TRBD1 (5 bases). The germline V gene encodes CDR1 GTSNPN and CDR2 SVGIG (reference sequence). Trimming shortened V by 3 bases and J by 5 bases, and 13 bases separated the two germline ends. CDR3 size: 13 residues. CDR3 residues: CAWRAAGYYGYTF. The CDR3, as DNA: TGTGCCTGGAGGGCAGCAGGGTATTATGGCTACACCTTC.

This rearrangement joins TRBV7-9 to TRBJ1-2; D call uncertain. Germline lookup yields CDR1 SEHNR and CDR2 FQNEAQ (reference sequence). V lost 5 bases to trimming and J lost 6 bases, with 19 bases between them. This CDR3 has 15 amino acids. CDR3 residues: CASSPRRREDDGYTF. CDR3 DNA: TGTGCCAGCAGCCCCCGTCGAAGGGAGGACGATGGCTACACCTTC.

This chain's CDR3 is CASRDTGNPEAFF. The CDR3 DNA reads TGTGCCAGCAGGGACACAGGTAACCCTGAAGCTTTCTTT. The chain combines TRBV6-4 with TRBJ1-1; D may be TRBD1 (5 bases). CDR3 size: 13 residues. The V gene's germline CDR1 is MRHNA and CDR2 SNTAGT. Trimming pared 6 bases from V and 6 bases from J, leaving 14 bases between.

The chain has TRBV18 and TRBJ1-2; no clear D gene. Trimming cost V 4 bases and J 2 bases, with 17 bases left between them. The CDR3 spans 16 residues. Germline V gene data show CDR1 as KGHSH and CDR2 as LQKENI. CDR3 bases: TGTGCCAGCTCACGAGTCCCGTACGGGGAAAACTATGGCTACACCTTC. It translates to CASSRVPYGENYGYTF.

The gene calls are TRBV19 and TRBJ1-2; possibly TRBD1 for D (6 bases). The CDR3 has 14 residues. Trimming removed 5 bases at V and 1 base at J, with 11 bases between. Germline V gene data show CDR1 as LNHDA and CDR2 as SQIVND (reference sequence). The CDR3 loop is CASSSRQVNYGYTF. In DNA, the CDR3 is TGTGCCAGTAGTTCCCGACAGGTTAACTATGGCTACACCTTC.

V gene TRBV2 combines with J gene TRBJ1-5, with 7 bases aligning to TRBD1. The V segment lost 6 bases and the J segment 2 bases; nucleotides outside the gene matches: 4. The CDR3 is 14 residues long. Germline lookup yields CDR1 SNHLY and CDR2 FYNNEI. CDR3 region: CASRGGSGNQPQHF. CDR3 coding DNA: TGTGCCAGCAGAGGGGGCTCGGGCAATCAGCCCCAGCATTTT.

This chain uses TRBV7-2 with TRBJ2-7; possible D gene TRBD2, 5 bases. Germline CDR1 is SGHTA and CDR2 is FQGNSA. CDR3 size: 16 residues. Between the trimmed V and J ends, which lost 4 bases and 6 bases, there was a span of 22 bases. The CDR3 loop is CASSSPRAPARGEQYF. The DNA for the CDR3 is TGTGCCAGCAGCTCTCCCCGGGCTCCCGCCCGGGGCGAGCAGTACTTC.

The chain combines TRBV5-4 with TRBJ2-2, with 8 bases fitting TRBD1. V lost 6 bases and J lost 4; bases outside the gene matches: 5. The CDR3 is made up of 14 amino acids. Germline CDR1 reads SGHNT; CDR2 reads YYREEE (reference sequence). Written as DNA, the CDR3 is TGTGCCAGCAATTCCGGACAGGGCACCGGGGAGCTGTTTTTT. This codes for CASNSGQGTGELFF.

This rearrangement joins TRBV2 to TRBJ2-1; 7 bases fit TRBD2. The germline V gene encodes CDR1 SNHLY and CDR2 FYNNEI. Losses at the gene ends were 4 bases for V and 7 bases for J; bases not matched to a gene: 13. The CDR3 has 16 residues. The DNA of the CDR3 is TGTGCCAGCAGTGGGACGTGGCGCGGGGGATATAATGAGCAGTTCTTC. Its translation: CASSGTWRGGYNEQFF. Supplemented by reference TRBV2 and TRBJ2-1, the full variable domain reads EPEVTQTPSHQVTQMGQEVILRCVPISNHLYFYWYRQILGQKVEFLVSFYNNEISEKSEIFDDQFSVERPDGSNFTLKIRSTKLEDSAMYFCASSGTWRGGYNEQFFGPGTRLTVL.

This clone was observed a handful of times. The genes are TRBV7-2 and TRBJ1-1; D not resolved. This CDR3 comprises 12 residues. The germline V and J ends were trimmed by 5 bases and 5 bases, with 9 bases remaining between them. Looked up from germline, CDR1 is SGHTA and CDR2 is FQGNSA. The CDR3 bases are TGTGCCAGCAGCAATACGGGGACTGAAGCTTTCTTT. It codes for CASSNTGTEAFF.

The J gene is TRBJ1-1, the V gene TRBV5-6; D may be TRBD1 (5 bases). CDR1 and CDR2 (germline): SGHDT, YYEEEE. With 5 bases removed from V and 1 base from J, the gap between germline ends came to 18 bases. The length of the CDR3 is 16 residues. This CDR3 reads CASSSVRGIPNTEAFF. CDR3 sequence (DNA): TGTGCCAGCAGTTCCGTACGGGGGATCCCGAACACTGAAGCTTTCTTT. Supplemented by reference TRBV5-6 and TRBJ1-1, the full variable domain reads DAGVTQSPTHLIKTRGQQVTLRCSPKSGHDTVSWYQQALGQGPQFIFQYYEEEERQRGNFPDRFSGHQFPNYSSELNVNALLLGDSALYLCASSSVRGIPNTEAFFGQGTRLTVV.

This clone was picked up one time. The V gene is TRBV18, the J gene TRBJ2-2; 7 bases agree with TRBD1. The CDR3 length is 16 residues. Per the germline V gene, CDR1 is KGHSH and CDR2 is LQKENI. J gave up 1 base and V 5 bases, and 7 bases lay outside the gene matches. The CDR3 nucleotides are TGTGCCAGCTCATCACAGACAGGGCGGAACACCGGGGAGCTGTTTTTT. As protein: CASSSQTGRNTGELFF.

The V gene is TRBV5-8, the J gene TRBJ2-1; weak D call: TRBD2 (6 bases). From germline, CDR1 is SGHTS and CDR2 YDEGEE. The CDR3 extends over 15 amino acids. The V and J ends lost 4 bases and 4 bases respectively, with 15 bases between them. The CDR3, as DNA: TGTGCCAGCAGCCCTATAGCGGACCCTTACAATGAGCAGTTCTTC. Amino acids: CASSPIADPYNEQFF.

V gene TRBV9 combines with J gene TRBJ2-2, with TRBD2 identical over 7 bases. The CDR3 runs to 17 residues. Germline V gene sequence: CDR1 SGDLS, CDR2 YYNGEE. Trimming took 2 bases from V and 4 from J; bases not matched to a gene: 11. The CDR3 bases are TGTGCCAGCAGCGTCCCTACGGGGAGGGGAGGCACCGGGGAGCTGTTTTTT. Protein product: CASSVPTGRGGTGELFF.